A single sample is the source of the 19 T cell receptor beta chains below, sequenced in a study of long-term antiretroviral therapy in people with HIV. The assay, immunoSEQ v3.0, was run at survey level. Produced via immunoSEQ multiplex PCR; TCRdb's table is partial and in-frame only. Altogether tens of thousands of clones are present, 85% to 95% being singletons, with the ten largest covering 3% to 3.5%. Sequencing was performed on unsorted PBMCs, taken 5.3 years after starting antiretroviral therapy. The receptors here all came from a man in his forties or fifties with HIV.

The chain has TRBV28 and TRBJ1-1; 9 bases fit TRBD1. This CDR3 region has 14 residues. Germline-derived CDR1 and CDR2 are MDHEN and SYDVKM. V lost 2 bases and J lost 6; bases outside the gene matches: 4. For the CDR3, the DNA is TGTGCCAGCAGTTTAACAGGGGGCGTATCTGAAGCTTTCTTT. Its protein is CASSLTGGVSEAFF.

The CDR3: CASSLQQGATEHYGYTF. As DNA, the CDR3 is TGCGCCAGCAGCCTCCAGCAGGGGGCTACGGAACACTATGGCTACACCTTC. J is TRBJ1-2 and V is TRBV4-1; TRBD1 agrees at 8 bases. The J segment lost 3 bases and the V segment lost 4 bases, leaving 13 bases of the junction unmatched. CDR1 and CDR2 (germline): MGHRA, YSYEKL. The CDR3 consists of 17 residues.

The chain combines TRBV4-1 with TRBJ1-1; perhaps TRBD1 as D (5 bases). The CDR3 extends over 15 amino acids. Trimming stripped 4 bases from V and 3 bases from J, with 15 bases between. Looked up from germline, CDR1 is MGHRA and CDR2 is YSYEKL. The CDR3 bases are TGCGCCAGCAGCCGGCCGGGGGGTGGCGACACTGAAGCTTTCTTT. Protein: CASSRPGGGDTEAFF.

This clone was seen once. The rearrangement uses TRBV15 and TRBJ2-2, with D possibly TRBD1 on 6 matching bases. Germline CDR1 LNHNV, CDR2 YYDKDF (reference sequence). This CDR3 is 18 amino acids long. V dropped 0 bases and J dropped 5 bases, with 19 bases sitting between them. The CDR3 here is CATSRDGNRASWTGELFF. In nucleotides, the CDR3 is TGTGCCACCAGCAGAGATGGAAACAGGGCTAGTTGGACCGGGGAGCTGTTTTTT.

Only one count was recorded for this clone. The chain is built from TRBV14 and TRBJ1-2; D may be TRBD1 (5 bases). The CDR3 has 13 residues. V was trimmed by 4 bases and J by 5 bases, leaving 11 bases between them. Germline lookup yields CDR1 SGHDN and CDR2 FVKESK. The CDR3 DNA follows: TGTGCCAGCAGCCCAGGGTACCGTTATGGCTACACCTTC. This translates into CASSPGYRYGYTF.

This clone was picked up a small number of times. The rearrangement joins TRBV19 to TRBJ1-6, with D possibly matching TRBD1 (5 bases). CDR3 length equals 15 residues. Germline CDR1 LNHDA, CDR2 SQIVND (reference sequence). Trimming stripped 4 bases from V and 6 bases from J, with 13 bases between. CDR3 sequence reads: CASSSGSQGNSPLHF. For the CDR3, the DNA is TGTGCCAGTAGTAGCGGTTCTCAGGGTAATTCACCCCTCCACTTT.

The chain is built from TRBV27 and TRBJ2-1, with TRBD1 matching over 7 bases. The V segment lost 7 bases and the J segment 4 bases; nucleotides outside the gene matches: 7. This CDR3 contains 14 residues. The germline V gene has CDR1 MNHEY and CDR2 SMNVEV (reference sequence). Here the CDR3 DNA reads TGTGCCAGCAATTCGGGACAGACTTACAATGAGCAGTTCTTC. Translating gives CASNSGQTYNEQFF.

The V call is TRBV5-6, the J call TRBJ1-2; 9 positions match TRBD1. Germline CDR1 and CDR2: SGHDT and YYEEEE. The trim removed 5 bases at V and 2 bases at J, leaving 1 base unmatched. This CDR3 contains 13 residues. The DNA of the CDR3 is TGTGCCAGCAGTGGACAGGGGAACTATGGCTACACCTTC. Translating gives CASSGQGNYGYTF.

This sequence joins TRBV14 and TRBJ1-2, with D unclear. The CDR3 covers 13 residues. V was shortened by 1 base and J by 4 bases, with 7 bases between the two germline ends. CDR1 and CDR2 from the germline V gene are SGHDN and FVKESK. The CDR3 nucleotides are TGTGCCAGCAGCCAAGGCCTGGGCTATGGCTACACCTTC. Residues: CASSQGLGYGYTF.

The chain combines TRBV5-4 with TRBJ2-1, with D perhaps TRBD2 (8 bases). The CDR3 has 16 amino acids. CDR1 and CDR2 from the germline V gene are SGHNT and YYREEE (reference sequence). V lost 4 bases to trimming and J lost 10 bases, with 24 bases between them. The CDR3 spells CASSPGGQGGNHEQFF. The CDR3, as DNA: TGTGCCAGCAGCCCGGGGGGGCAGGGGGGGAACCACGAGCAGTTCTTC.

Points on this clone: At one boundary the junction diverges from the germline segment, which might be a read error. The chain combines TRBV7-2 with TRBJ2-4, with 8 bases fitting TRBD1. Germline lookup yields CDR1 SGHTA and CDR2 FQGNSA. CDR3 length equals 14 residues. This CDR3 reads CASSLLQGAGRMNF. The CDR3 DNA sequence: TGTGCCAGCAGCTTATTGCAGGGGGCTGGCAGAATGAACTTC.

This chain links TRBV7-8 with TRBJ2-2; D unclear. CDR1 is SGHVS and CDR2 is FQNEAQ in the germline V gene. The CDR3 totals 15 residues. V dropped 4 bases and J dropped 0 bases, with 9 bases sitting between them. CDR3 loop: CASSSPWSNTGELFF. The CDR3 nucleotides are TGTGCCAGCAGCTCTCCATGGTCGAACACCGGGGAGCTGTTTTTT. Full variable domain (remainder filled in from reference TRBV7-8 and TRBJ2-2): GAGVSQSPRYKVAKRGQDVALRCDPISGHVSLFWYQQALGQGPEFLTYFQNEAQLDKSGLPSDRFFAERPEGSVSTLKIQRTQQEDSAVYLCASSSPWSNTGELFFGEGSRLTVL.

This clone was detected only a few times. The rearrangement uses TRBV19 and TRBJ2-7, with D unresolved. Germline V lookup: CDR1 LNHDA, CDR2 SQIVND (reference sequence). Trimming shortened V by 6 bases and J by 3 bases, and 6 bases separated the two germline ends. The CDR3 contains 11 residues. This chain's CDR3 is CASRKDYEQYF. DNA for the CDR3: TGTGCCAGTAGGAAGGACTACGAGCAGTACTTC.

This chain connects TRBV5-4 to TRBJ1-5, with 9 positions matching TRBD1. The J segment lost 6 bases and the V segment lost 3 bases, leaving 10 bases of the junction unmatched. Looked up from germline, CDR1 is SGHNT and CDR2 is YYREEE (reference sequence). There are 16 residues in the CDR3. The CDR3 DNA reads TGTGCCAGCAGCTGGGCCGACGGGACAGGGACTCAGCCCCAGCATTTT. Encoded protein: CASSWADGTGTQPQHF.

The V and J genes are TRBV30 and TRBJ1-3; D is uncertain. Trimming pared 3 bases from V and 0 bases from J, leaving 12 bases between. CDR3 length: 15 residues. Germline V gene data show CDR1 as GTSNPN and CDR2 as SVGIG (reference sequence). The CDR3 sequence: CAWSAWGSSGNTIYF. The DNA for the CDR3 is TGTGCCTGGAGCGCCTGGGGTAGCTCTGGAAACACCATATATTTT.

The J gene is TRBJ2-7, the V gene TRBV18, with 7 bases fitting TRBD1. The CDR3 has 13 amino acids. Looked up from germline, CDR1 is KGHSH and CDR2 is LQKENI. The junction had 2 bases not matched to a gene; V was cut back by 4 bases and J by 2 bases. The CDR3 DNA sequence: TGTGCCAGCTCACTGGGACAGACCTACGAGCAGTACTTC. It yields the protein CASSLGQTYEQYF.

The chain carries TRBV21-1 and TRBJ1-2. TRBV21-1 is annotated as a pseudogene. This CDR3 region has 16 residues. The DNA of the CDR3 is TGTGCTAAGGACTCCAGGCGAGGAGGATCTAACTATGGCTACACCTTC. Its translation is CAKDSRRGGSNYGYTF.

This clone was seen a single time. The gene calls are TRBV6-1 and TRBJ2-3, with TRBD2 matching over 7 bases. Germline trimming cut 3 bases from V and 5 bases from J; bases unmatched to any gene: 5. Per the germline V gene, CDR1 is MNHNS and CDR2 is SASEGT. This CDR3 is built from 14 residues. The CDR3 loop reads CASSETGGIDTQYF. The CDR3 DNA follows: TGTGCCAGCAGTGAGACGGGGGGAATAGATACGCAGTATTTT.

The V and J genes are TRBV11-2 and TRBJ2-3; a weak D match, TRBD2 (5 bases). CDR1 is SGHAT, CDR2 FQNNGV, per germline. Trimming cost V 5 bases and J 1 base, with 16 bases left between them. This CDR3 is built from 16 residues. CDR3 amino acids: CASSPRRPRGTDTQYF. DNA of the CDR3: TGTGCCAGCAGCCCTAGACGGCCGAGGGGCACAGATACGCAGTATTTT.